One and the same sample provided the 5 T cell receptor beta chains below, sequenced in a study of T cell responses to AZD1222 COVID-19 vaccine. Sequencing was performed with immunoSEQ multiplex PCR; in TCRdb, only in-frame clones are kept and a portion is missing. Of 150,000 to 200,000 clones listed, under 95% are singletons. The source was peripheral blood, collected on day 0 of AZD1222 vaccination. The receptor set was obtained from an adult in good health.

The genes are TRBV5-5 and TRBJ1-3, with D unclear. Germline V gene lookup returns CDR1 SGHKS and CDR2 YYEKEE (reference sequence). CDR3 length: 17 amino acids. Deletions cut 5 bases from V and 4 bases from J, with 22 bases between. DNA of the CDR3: TGTGCCAGCAGAGTAAATGGGATAATCAATCCGGGAAACACCATATATTTT. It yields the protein CASRVNGIINPGNTIYF.

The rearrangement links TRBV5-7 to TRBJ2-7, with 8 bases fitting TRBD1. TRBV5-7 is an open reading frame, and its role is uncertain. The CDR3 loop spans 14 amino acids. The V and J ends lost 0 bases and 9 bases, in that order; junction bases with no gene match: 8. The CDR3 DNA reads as TGTGCCAGCAGCTTGGACAGGGGGAATCCGGGGCAGTACTTC. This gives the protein CASSLDRGNPGQYF.

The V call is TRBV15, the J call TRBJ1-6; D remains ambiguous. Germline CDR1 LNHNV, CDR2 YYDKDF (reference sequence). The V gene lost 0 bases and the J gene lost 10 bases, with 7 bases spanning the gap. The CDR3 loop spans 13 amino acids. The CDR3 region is CATSRDQYSPLHF. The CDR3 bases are TGTGCCACCAGCAGAGATCAGTACTCACCCCTCCACTTT. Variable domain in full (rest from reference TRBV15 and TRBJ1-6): DAMVIQNPRYQVTQFGKPVTLSCSQTLNHNVMYWYQQKSSQAPKLLFHYYDKDFNNEADTPDNFQSRRPNTSFCFLDIRSPGLGDTAMYLCATSRDQYSPLHFGNGTRLTVT.

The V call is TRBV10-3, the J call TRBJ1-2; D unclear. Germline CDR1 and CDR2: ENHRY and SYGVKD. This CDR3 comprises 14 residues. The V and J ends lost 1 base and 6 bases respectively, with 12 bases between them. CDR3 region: CAISEFPGGHGYTF. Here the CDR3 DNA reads TGTGCCATCAGTGAGTTCCCGGGAGGCCATGGCTACACCTTC.

In DNA, the CDR3 is TGTGCCAGCCTCGGGGCAGTAACTTGGGGGGTCCAAGAGACCCAGTACTTC. This codes for CASLGAVTWGVQETQYF. The chain combines TRBV11-2 with TRBJ2-5; D is perhaps TRBD2 (6 bases). Germline-derived CDR1 and CDR2 are SGHAT and FQNNGV. This CDR3 region has 17 residues. V was cut by 8 bases and J by 1 base, with 23 bases left in between.